A single sample is the source of the 30 T cell receptor beta chains below, sequenced in a study of PD-1 blockade in classical Hodgkin lymphoma. Some clones are missing from TCRdb's copy, which holds only in-frame ones; the method was immunoSEQ multiplex PCR. The sample carries 15,000 or so clones, approximately 80% recorded once. Every patient had relapsed following autologous stem cell transplantation, and cohorts differed in brentuximab vedotin exposure. The specimen comprised peripheral blood mononuclear cells (PBMCs), sampled at baseline. These receptors were collected from a human donor with classical Hodgkin lymphoma.

The gene calls are TRBV7-9 and TRBJ2-7; D remains ambiguous. With 1 base removed from V and 1 base from J, the gap between germline ends came to 8 bases. Germline V CDR1 and CDR2: SEHNR, FQNEAQ (reference sequence). The length of the CDR3 is 14 residues. The CDR3 reads CASSLGTYSYEQYF. DNA for the CDR3: TGTGCCAGCAGCTTAGGGACCTATTCCTACGAGCAGTACTTC.

The chain employs TRBV18 and TRBJ2-5; 9 nucleotides match TRBD2. V shed 3 bases, J shed 0 bases, and the junction held 5 bases outside the gene matches. This CDR3 is built from 16 residues. Germline loops: CDR1 KGHSH, CDR2 LQKENI. The CDR3 protein is CASSPGIAGDQETQYF. The CDR3 nucleotides are TGTGCCAGCTCACCCGGGATAGCGGGGGACCAAGAGACCCAGTACTTC.

The V call is TRBV5-5, the J call TRBJ1-1, with D unclear. The CDR3 length is 16 residues. CDR1 and CDR2 (germline): SGHKS, YYEKEE (reference sequence). Trimming removed 1 base from V and 0 bases from J, with 13 bases in between. CDR3 in DNA: TGTGCCAGCAGCTTGTTGCCAGACCCCATGAACACTGAAGCTTTCTTT. Translation gives CASSLLPDPMNTEAFF.

This rearrangement joins TRBV28 to TRBJ2-7; D unclear. The germline CDR1 and CDR2 sequences are MDHEN and SYDVKM. V dropped 3 bases and J dropped 6 bases, with 3 bases sitting between them. There are 10 residues in the CDR3. The CDR3 reads CASSFIEQYF. DNA for the CDR3: TGTGCCAGCAGTTTTATCGAGCAGTACTTC.

This clone was counted only a few times. This chain's CDR3 is CAGGTADSPLHF. The CDR3 region has the DNA TGTGCCGGGGGTACAGCGGATTCACCCCTCCACTTT. This chain joins TRBV7-2 and TRBJ1-6, with D tentatively TRBD1 (5 bases). Germline V CDR1 and CDR2: SGHTA, FQGNSA. V was shortened by 11 bases and J by 8 bases, with 13 bases between the two germline ends. This CDR3 is 12 amino acids long.

This clone has a single count. The chain has TRBV18 and TRBJ1-4; 8 nucleotides align to TRBD1. The trim removed 4 bases at V and 6 bases at J, leaving 7 bases unmatched. Germline loops: CDR1 KGHSH, CDR2 LQKENI. The CDR3 is 15 amino acids. In nucleotides, the CDR3 is TGTGCCAGCTCACTATCCGGGACAGGAGATGAAAAACTGTTTTTT. The encoded protein is CASSLSGTGDEKLFF.

The chain links TRBV7-2 to TRBJ2-1, with D hard to call. CDR3 length: 15 residues. V shed 2 bases and J shed 7 bases, with 15 bases lying between them. CDR1 is SGHTA, CDR2 FQGNSA, per germline. CDR3 nucleotide sequence: TGTGCCAGCAGCTTATCTGCCAGGTTGGAGAATGAGCAGTTCTTC. This translates into CASSLSARLENEQFF.

The chain combines TRBV6-6 with TRBJ1-5; D call uncertain. V gave up 0 bases and J gave up 3 bases, with 12 bases separating them. Germline-derived CDR1 and CDR2 are MNHNY and SVGAGI (reference sequence). This CDR3 spans 16 amino acids. CDR3 amino acids: CASSYSVTENNQPQHF. The DNA for the CDR3 is TGTGCCAGCAGTTACTCGGTGACGGAGAACAATCAGCCCCAGCATTTT.

This clone was seen only a few times. For the CDR3, the DNA is TGTGCCAGCAGCTCCGGACCTTCCTCCTACGAGCAGTACTTC. This encodes CASSSGPSSYEQYF. The V and J genes are TRBV5-4 and TRBJ2-7; D gene uncertain. This CDR3 is built from 14 residues. Germline V gene sequence: CDR1 SGHNT, CDR2 YYREEE (reference sequence). Deletions cut 3 bases from V and 0 bases from J, with 10 bases between.

This chain joins TRBV12-5 and TRBJ2-2; D gene uncertain. Trimming took off 1 base at V and 0 bases at J, with 6 bases between the two ends. The CDR3 consists of 15 residues. CDR1 is LGHNT and CDR2 is FRNRAP in the germline V gene. The CDR3, as DNA: TGTGCTAGTGGTTTGGGGCTATCGAACACCGGGGAGCTGTTTTTT. This gives the protein CASGLGLSNTGELFF.

V is TRBV5-1 and J is TRBJ1-5, with D perhaps matching TRBD1 (5 bases). Between the trimmed V and J ends, which lost 1 base and 7 bases, there was a span of 12 bases. Germline CDR1 is SGHRS and CDR2 is YFSETQ. The CDR3 extends over 14 amino acids. CDR3 loop: CASSLWGPEQPQHF. The CDR3 nucleotides read TGCGCCAGCAGCTTGTGGGGCCCGGAACAGCCCCAGCATTTT.

This sequence joins TRBV2 and TRBJ2-7; unclear D gene. In germline, CDR1 is SNHLY, CDR2 FYNNEI. The CDR3 length is 13 residues. V gave up 3 bases and J gave up 3 bases, with 9 bases separating them. CDR3 DNA sequence: TGTGCCAGCAGTGATCGGATGGACTACGAGCAGTACTTC. This gives the protein CASSDRMDYEQYF.

This chain uses TRBV11-2 with TRBJ2-7; unclear D gene. Germline V gene data show CDR1 as SGHAT and CDR2 as FQNNGV. V lost 2 bases and J 6 bases, leaving 14 bases between the germline ends. The CDR3 has 14 amino acids. The chain's CDR3 is CASSLLTSLPEQYF. In nucleotides, the CDR3 is TGTGCCAGCAGCTTACTGACGTCCCTTCCCGAGCAGTACTTC.

The V call is TRBV5-4, the J call TRBJ2-3; D assignment may be TRBD1 or TRBD2 (5 bases each). Deletions cut 3 bases from V and 2 bases from J, with 16 bases between. This CDR3 is built from 16 residues. Germline V gene lookup returns CDR1 SGHNT and CDR2 YYREEE (reference sequence). The CDR3: CASSSGPLPNTDTQYF. Written as DNA, the CDR3 is TGTGCCAGCAGCTCGGGACCACTTCCTAACACAGATACGCAGTATTTT.

The chain combines TRBV28 with TRBJ1-6; D is unclear. Looked up from germline, CDR1 is MDHEN and CDR2 is SYDVKM. CDR3 size: 11 residues. Trimming cost V 3 bases and J 14 bases, with 8 bases left between them. The CDR3 protein is CASSLLRTLHF. The CDR3 region has the DNA TGTGCCAGCAGTTTGCTACGGACCCTCCACTTT. Filled out from reference TRBV28 and TRBJ1-6, the complete variable domain reads DVKVTQSSRYLVKRTGEKVFLECVQDMDHENMFWYRQDPGLGLRLIYFSYDVKMKEKGDIPEGYSVSREKKERFSLILESASTNQTSMYLCASSLLRTLHFGNGTRLTVT.

This sequence joins TRBV9 and TRBJ1-4; D call uncertain. Germline values: CDR1 SGDLS, CDR2 YYNGEE. Trimming stripped 4 bases from V and 4 bases from J, with 11 bases between. The CDR3 consists of 14 residues. CDR3 sequence reads: CASSPPGLNEKLFF. In DNA form, the CDR3 reads TGTGCCAGCAGCCCCCCGGGTCTTAATGAAAAACTGTTTTTT. Combining the CDR3 with reference TRBV9 and TRBJ1-4 gives the whole variable domain DSGVTQTPKHLITATGQRVTLRCSPRSGDLSVYWYQQSLDQGLQFLIQYYNGEERAKGNILERFSAQQFPDLHSELNLSSLELGDSALYFCASSPPGLNEKLFFGSGTQLSVL.

This clone came up once. This chain connects TRBV7-6 to TRBJ1-1; D is unclear. The CDR3 is made up of 13 amino acids. V lost 5 bases to trimming and J lost 0 bases, with 7 bases between them. CDR1 and CDR2 from the germline V gene are SGHVS and FNYEAQ. The CDR3 DNA reads TGTGCCAGCAGCGCGGACCTGAACACTGAAGCTTTCTTT. It specifies CASSADLNTEAFF.

The chain's CDR3 is CASSAGTGTEAFF. CDR3 DNA: TGTGCCAGCAGTGCCGGAACAGGGACTGAAGCTTTCTTT. The gene calls are TRBV11-3 and TRBJ1-1, with D maybe TRBD1 (6 bases). CDR1 and CDR2 (germline): SGHNT, YENEEA. V dropped 6 bases and J dropped 5 bases, with 13 bases sitting between them. The CDR3 length is 13 residues.

The chain employs TRBV5-4 and TRBJ2-5, with D possibly matching TRBD2 (5 bases). The CDR3 spans 14 residues. Between the trimmed V and J ends, which lost 4 bases and 5 bases, there was a span of 15 bases. Germline CDR1 SGHNT, CDR2 YYREEE (reference sequence). In DNA, the CDR3 is TGTGCCAGCAGCGGGCGGGTCTCGACGGAGACCCAGTACTTC. It specifies CASSGRVSTETQYF. Supplemented by reference TRBV5-4 and TRBJ2-5, the full variable domain reads ETGVTQSPTHLIKTRGQQVTLRCSSQSGHNTVSWYQQALGQGPQFIFQYYREEENGRGNFPPRFSGLQFPNYSSELNVNALELDDSALYLCASSGRVSTETQYFGPGTRLLVL.

The chain uses TRBV18 and TRBJ2-7; no clear D gene. This CDR3 comprises 14 residues. Germline assignment: CDR1 KGHSH and CDR2 LQKENI. With 0 bases removed from V and 2 bases from J, the gap between germline ends came to 8 bases. CDR3 region: CASSPPQAPYEQYF. CDR3 bases: TGTGCCAGCTCACCACCCCAGGCCCCCTACGAGCAGTACTTC.

This chain links TRBV28 with TRBJ1-6, with 7 bases fitting TRBD1. V was pared by 2 bases and J by 8 bases, with 3 bases of the junction left unmatched. Germline CDR1 and CDR2: MDHEN and SYDVKM. The CDR3 totals 14 residues. The CDR3, as DNA: TGTGCCAGCAGTTTAGCGACAGGGTATTCACCCCTCCACTTT. This gives the protein CASSLATGYSPLHF. The variable domain in full, completed from reference TRBV28 and TRBJ1-6, reads DVKVTQSSRYLVKRTGEKVFLECVQDMDHENMFWYRQDPGLGLRLIYFSYDVKMKEKGDIPEGYSVSREKKERFSLILESASTNQTSMYLCASSLATGYSPLHFGNGTRLTVT.

CDR3 bases: TGCGCCAGCAGCGACCCCGACAGATACGAGCAGTACTTC. Translated: CASSDPDRYEQYF. The rearrangement uses TRBV5-1 and TRBJ2-7; a possible D gene is TRBD1 (5 bases). CDR1 is SGHRS, CDR2 YFSETQ, per germline. The V end lost 4 bases, the J end lost 4 bases, and 12 bases lay between the germline ends. This CDR3 contains 13 residues.

The V gene is TRBV19, the J gene TRBJ1-3; D not certain. Germline V lookup: CDR1 LNHDA, CDR2 SQIVND (reference sequence). There are 15 residues in the CDR3. V was trimmed by 7 bases and J by 0 bases, leaving 13 bases between them. The CDR3 coding sequence is TGTGCCAGTACCCCAGTGGGTTACTCTGGAAACACCATATATTTT. Translation: CASTPVGYSGNTIYF.

This chain connects TRBV6-4 to TRBJ2-2; D not resolved. V dropped 2 bases and J dropped 2 bases, with 6 bases sitting between them. This CDR3 is 14 amino acids long. CDR1 is MRHNA and CDR2 is SNTAGT in the germline V gene. The CDR3 protein is CASSDGDNTGELFF. The CDR3 nucleotides read TGTGCCAGCAGTGACGGGGATAACACCGGGGAGCTGTTTTTT.

J is TRBJ2-5 and V is TRBV4-2, with D perhaps matching TRBD2 (5 bases). This CDR3 comprises 16 residues. Germline CDR1 LGHNA, CDR2 YNFKEQ. V was cut by 2 bases and J by 5 bases, with 18 bases left in between. The DNA of the CDR3 is TGTGCCAGCAGCCAACAAGCGGCTTCAAGATTCGAGACCCAGTACTTC. Translating it yields CASSQQAASRFETQYF.

This chain links TRBV2 with TRBJ2-5; D perhaps matches TRBD2 (7 bases). The CDR3 consists of 15 residues. Trimming stripped 7 bases from V and 5 bases from J, with 20 bases between. Germline V gene sequence: CDR1 SNHLY, CDR2 FYNNEI. The CDR3 DNA follows: TGTGCCAGCACGGTCGGTGGGGGGGCCGAGGAGACCCAGTACTTC. Protein: CASTVGGGAEETQYF.

The V gene is TRBV9, the J gene TRBJ1-4, with 7 bases aligning to TRBD1. CDR1 and CDR2 (germline): SGDLS, YYNGEE. This CDR3 has 15 amino acids. V shed 3 bases, J shed 4 bases, and the junction held 6 bases outside the gene matches. Here the CDR3 reads CASSGTGTVNEKLFF. The CDR3 bases are TGTGCCAGCAGCGGTACCGGGACAGTTAATGAAAAACTGTTTTTT.

The chain combines TRBV28 with TRBJ1-6; D ambiguous. Trimming pared 3 bases from V and 7 bases from J, leaving 16 bases between. Germline-derived CDR1 and CDR2 are MDHEN and SYDVKM. The CDR3 is 16 residues long. CDR3 protein: CASSFFPKGGNSPLHF. CDR3 coding DNA: TGTGCCAGCAGTTTTTTCCCAAAAGGTGGGAATTCACCCCTCCACTTT.

This clone was seen only a few times. V gene TRBV7-7 combines with J gene TRBJ2-2; D gene uncertain. The CDR3 is 13 amino acids. Germline V gives CDR1 SSHAT, CDR2 FNYEAQ (reference sequence). V shed 5 bases and J shed 2 bases, with 6 bases lying between them. CDR3 residues: CASSPSNTGELFF. CDR3 DNA: TGTGCCAGCAGCCCAAGTAACACCGGGGAGCTGTTTTTT.

V and J are TRBV5-6 and TRBJ2-3, with 11 bases matching TRBD1. The CDR3 covers 16 residues. The V gene end was trimmed by 4 bases and the J gene end by 2 bases; junction bases not matched to a gene: 6. Germline assignment: CDR1 SGHDT and CDR2 YYEEEE. CDR3 in DNA: TGTGCCAGCAGCCGCCTGGACAGGGGGCTCACAGATACGCAGTATTTT. Amino acids: CASSRLDRGLTDTQYF. Supplemented by reference TRBV5-6 and TRBJ2-3, the full variable domain reads DAGVTQSPTHLIKTRGQQVTLRCSPKSGHDTVSWYQQALGQGPQFIFQYYEEEERQRGNFPDRFSGHQFPNYSSELNVNALLLGDSALYLCASSRLDRGLTDTQYFGPGTRLTVL.